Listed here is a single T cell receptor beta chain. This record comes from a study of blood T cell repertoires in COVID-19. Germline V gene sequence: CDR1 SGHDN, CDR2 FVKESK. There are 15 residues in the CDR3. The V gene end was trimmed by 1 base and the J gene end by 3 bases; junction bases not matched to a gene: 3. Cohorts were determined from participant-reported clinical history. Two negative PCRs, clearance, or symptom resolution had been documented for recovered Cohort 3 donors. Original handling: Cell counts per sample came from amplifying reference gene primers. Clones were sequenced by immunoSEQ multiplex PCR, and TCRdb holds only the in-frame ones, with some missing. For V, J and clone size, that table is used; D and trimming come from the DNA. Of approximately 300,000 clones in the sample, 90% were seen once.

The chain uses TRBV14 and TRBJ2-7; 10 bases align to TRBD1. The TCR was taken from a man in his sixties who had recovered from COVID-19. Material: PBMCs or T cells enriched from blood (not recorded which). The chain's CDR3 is CASSQAGTGDYEQYF. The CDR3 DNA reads TGTGCCAGCAGCCAAGCCGGGACAGGGGACTACGAGCAGTACTTC.